The T cell receptor (beta chain) described here comes from a study of cytotoxic CD8 clonotypes in ibrutinib-treated CLL. Study-level results: Among the clonotypes, public ones were uncommon and contracted or held stable on treatment. Clonality at baseline surpassed age-matched healthy donors and tracked circulating CD8+ T-cell counts.

Libraries were prepared by immunoSEQ multiplex PCR; TCRdb keeps only in-frame clonotypes and omits some of them. The data contain about 140,000 clones, approximately 80% of them singletons. Concerning this clone itself: Its specificity is not known.

Source: PBMCs, taken after 36 months of ibrutinib treatment. The origin of this receptor is a human donor with chronic lymphocytic leukemia.

Here the CDR3 reads CAISEPLGVGTDTQYF. The CDR3 DNA reads as TGTGCCATCAGTGAGCCCCTGGGAGTCGGGACAGATACGCAGTATTTT. This chain links TRBV10-3 with TRBJ2-3; tentative D call: TRBD2 (5 bases). This CDR3 is 16 amino acids long. V shed 2 bases and J shed 3 bases, with 15 bases lying between them. CDR1 is ENHRY, CDR2 SYGVKD, per germline.